Only one count was recorded for the clone carrying this T cell receptor beta chain. The antigen is undetermined. The data belong to a study of cytomegalovirus exposure and HLA in healthy donors. Findings and caveats of the study: Reports indicate that TCR beta sequences accurately predicted the HLA-A and HLA-B alleles of most subjects. An Asian-associated ancestry cluster reportedly showed fewer N-insertions than the approximately 620-donor mean in a later analysis.

This CDR3 has 15 amino acids. Looked up from germline, CDR1 is LNHNV and CDR2 is YYDKDF (reference sequence). After removal of 0 bases from V and 4 bases from J, the junction contained 4 bases not matched to a gene. Amplification used 60 Vbeta primers and 13 Jbeta primers. Profiled with immunoSEQ multiplex PCR; TCRdb holds only in-frame clones, not every one. The sample has about 220,000 clones, about 80% seen once. The sequence derives from a man aged 35-49 years in good health and CMV-seropositive. Sequenced: PBMCs. The chain joins TRBV15 to TRBJ1-1, with 8 bases that match TRBD1. The CDR3 sequence is CATSRDRGTGTEAFF. DNA of the CDR3: TGTGCCACCAGCAGAGATCGCGGGACAGGCACTGAAGCTTTCTTT.